These 12 T cell receptor beta chains were sequenced from one sample in a study of Graves' ophthalmopathy and Graves' hyperthyroidism. Amplified material comprised TCR beta CDR3 regions derived from RNA transcripts. Second-round multiplex PCR came after a first-round RT-PCR that employed HTBI primers. TCRdb processed the multiplex PCR reads anew with MiXCR; each CDR3 protein has one entry. Of 200,000 to 250,000 distinct CDR3 sequences listed, 20% to 25% are singletons. The sample was peripheral blood. The receptors were gathered from a woman aged 50 to 65 with Graves' ophthalmopathy.

This clonotype was counted only a few times. The V gene is TRBV19, the J gene TRBJ2-7, with TRBD2 matching over 8 bases. Germline CDR1 reads LNHDA; CDR2 reads SQIVND (reference sequence). Trimming took 4 bases from V and 0 from J; bases not matched to a gene: 8. The CDR3 spans 16 residues. The CDR3 region is CASSKQLAVSSYEQYF. The CDR3 nucleotides read TGTGCCAGTAGTAAACAACTAGCGGTAAGCTCCTACGAGCAGTACTTC.

This clonotype was seen ten or more times. V gene TRBV7-9 combines with J gene TRBJ2-5; D ambiguous. Germline V gives CDR1 SEHNR, CDR2 FQNEAQ (reference sequence). V shed 5 bases and J shed 2 bases, with 12 bases lying between them. The CDR3 contains 14 residues. Here the CDR3 reads CASSTWEKQETQYF. The CDR3, as DNA: TGTGCCAGCAGCACCTGGGAAAAACAAGAGACCCAGTACTTC.

This clonotype was found once. This chain uses TRBV20-1 with TRBJ2-7; 8 bases are shared with TRBD2. From germline, CDR1 is DFQATT and CDR2 SNEGSKA (reference sequence). The CDR3 runs 14 residues. Trimming took 6 bases from V and 9 from J; bases not matched to a gene: 16. The CDR3 region is CSAHRGTSGTAQYF. CDR3 nucleotides: TGCAGTGCGCACAGAGGTACTAGCGGCACAGCGCAGTACTTC.

This clonotype was observed many times. The V gene is TRBV6-5, the J gene TRBJ2-2; no definite D call. The ends were cut back, 7 bases at V and 0 bases at J, with 12 bases in the middle. CDR1 MNHEY and CDR2 SVGAGI come from the germline V gene. The CDR3 is 15 amino acids. In DNA form, the CDR3 reads TGTGCCAGCACACCAGGAACCGCGAACACCGGGGAGCTGTTTTTT. It specifies CASTPGTANTGELFF.

This clonotype has ten or more counts. The V gene is TRBV9, the J gene TRBJ2-6, with D possibly matching TRBD1 (6 bases). Germline V gene sequence: CDR1 SGDLS, CDR2 YYNGEE. The germline V and J ends were trimmed by 3 bases and 2 bases, with 12 bases remaining between them. The CDR3 spans 16 residues. CDR3 nucleotides: TGTGCCAGCAGCGGGTCACCAGGGGCTGGGGCCAACGTCCTGACTTTC. Its translation is CASSGSPGAGANVLTF.

This clonotype has at least ten counts. One end of the junction fails to match germline, which may point to a read error. The chain links TRBV6-5 to TRBJ1-1; TRBD1 might be the D (6 bases). Germline CDR1 is MNHEY and CDR2 is SVGAGI. CDR3 length: 12 amino acids. CDR3 amino acids: CASSYRTDEAFF. CDR3 DNA: TGTGCCAGCAGTTACCGGACAGATGAAGCCTTCTTT.

This clonotype was counted many times. The V call is TRBV12-3 or TRBV12-4, the J call TRBJ2-7; 9 bases are a match to TRBD1. There are 15 residues in the CDR3. J lost 4 bases, V lost 5 bases, and 9 bases had no gene match. The DNA of the CDR3 is TGTGCCAGCAGTGTTACCGGGACAGGGACGTACGAGCAGTACTTC. This sequence encodes CASSVTGTGTYEQYF.

This clonotype was observed at least ten times. V and J are TRBV12-3 or TRBV12-4 and TRBJ2-5; tentatively, D is TRBD1 or TRBD2 (6 bases each). V dropped 5 bases and J dropped 7 bases, with 17 bases sitting between them. This CDR3 is 14 amino acids long. As DNA, the CDR3 is TGTGCCAGCAGTCCTGGGACGGGGGCTTCGACCCAGTACTTC. Amino acid sequence: CASSPGTGASTQYF.

There are many counts of this clonotype. The chain recombines TRBV6-1 with TRBJ1-3; D is undetermined. Trimming left V 6 bases short and J 0 bases short, with 12 bases between. The germline V gene has CDR1 MNHNS and CDR2 SASEGT. CDR3 length: 15 residues. Here the CDR3 reads CASSPLEGSGNTIYF. The CDR3 bases are TGTGCCAGCAGCCCACTGGAGGGCTCTGGAAACACCATATATTTT.

This clonotype was recorded at least ten times. The rearrangement links TRBV13 to TRBJ2-7; 10 bases are shared with TRBD2. The CDR3 has 15 amino acids. The V gene's germline CDR1 is PRHDT and CDR2 FYEKMQ (reference sequence). The J segment lost 0 bases and the V segment lost 8 bases, leaving 7 bases of the junction unmatched. The CDR3: CASAPAGGISYEQYF. The CDR3 DNA reads as TGTGCCAGCGCGCCAGCGGGAGGGATCTCCTACGAGCAGTACTTC.

This clonotype was seen only a few times. This rearrangement joins TRBV20-1 to TRBJ2-5, with TRBD1 matching over 8 bases. With 4 bases clipped from V and 4 bases from J, the junction kept 8 bases outside the gene matches. CDR1 is DFQATT and CDR2 is SNEGSKA in the germline V gene (reference sequence). This CDR3 contains 14 residues. The CDR3 here is CSAKGPGQGETQYF. CDR3 DNA: TGCAGTGCTAAGGGGCCAGGACAGGGAGAGACCCAGTACTTC.

A few counts support this clonotype. The gene calls are TRBV11-2 and TRBJ1-4, with a tentative D call TRBD1 (5 bases). Germline CDR1 reads SGHAT; CDR2 reads FQNNGV. V lost 2 bases, J lost 8 bases, and 18 bases lay in between. The CDR3 has 16 residues. The CDR3 nucleotides read TGTGCCAGCAGCTTAACTTGGGGCGCAGGGTCCGAAAAACTGTTTTTT. Its protein is CASSLTWGAGSEKLFF.